This TCR beta chain stems from a study of T cells in localized non-small cell lung cancer. The CDR3 has 14 amino acids. Germline-derived CDR1 and CDR2 are MNHEY and SMNVEV (reference sequence). The J segment lost 4 bases and the V segment lost 6 bases, leaving 6 bases of the junction unmatched. To note about this clone: The antigen remains unidentified.

Study-wide results and caveats: Of the top 100 tumor clones, median about 53 were in adjacent lung, some 29 among its top 100.

The method was immunoSEQ multiplex PCR; TCRdb's version includes in-frame clones alone and lacks a portion of them. The table records 45,000 to 55,000 clones, around 86% of them present only once. The sequence was obtained from a male donor aged 60 or over with stage III squamous cell lung carcinoma. Specimen: peripheral blood, collected before any cancer treatment. The chain links TRBV27 to TRBJ2-3, with 8 bases that match TRBD2. CDR3 coding DNA: TGTGCCAGCAGGCGGGCGGGGGGAGCAGATACGCAGTATTTT. Its translation: CASRRAGGADTQYF.